Below, 28 T cell receptor beta chains from the same sample are listed, as sequenced in a study of blood T cell repertoires in COVID-19. Profiled with immunoSEQ multiplex PCR; TCRdb holds only in-frame clones, not every one. This table holds 260,000 or so clones, 81% found once. The sample consisted of peripheral blood. Receptors were obtained from a woman aged 80 or older with COVID-19, enrolled during active disease.

The J gene is TRBJ1-2, the V gene TRBV19, with D maybe TRBD1 (5 bases). Trimming removed 8 bases at V and 4 bases at J, with 20 bases between. This CDR3 region has 15 residues. Germline assignment: CDR1 LNHDA and CDR2 SQIVND (reference sequence). CDR3 loop: CASYPRDSGTYGYTF. The CDR3 region has the DNA TGTGCCAGTTACCCCCGGGACTCCGGAACCTATGGCTACACCTTC.

The rearrangement uses TRBV18 and TRBJ2-7; 9 nucleotides align to TRBD1. The CDR3 is 14 residues long. Germline CDR1 is KGHSH and CDR2 is LQKENI. V trimming: 8 bases; J trimming: 0 bases; junction bases outside the gene matches: 5. CDR3 sequence: CASGPGQGSYEQYF. The DNA of the CDR3 is TGTGCCAGCGGCCCGGGACAGGGCTCCTACGAGCAGTACTTC.

The gene calls are TRBV24-1 and TRBJ2-7, with a tentative D call TRBD2 (7 bases). The CDR3 length is 15 residues. CDR1 and CDR2 (germline): KGHDR, SFDVKD. V lost 3 bases and J lost 3, with 14 bases in between. This chain's CDR3 is CATSDGGARSYEQYF. The CDR3 nucleotides read TGTGCCACCAGTGATGGGGGGGCCCGGAGCTACGAGCAGTACTTC.

The chain combines TRBV4-3 with TRBJ2-3; 9 bases are shared with TRBD2. V shed 0 bases and J 2 bases; nucleotides not matched to a gene: 3. Germline V gene lookup returns CDR1 LGHNA and CDR2 YSLEER. This CDR3 spans 16 amino acids. The CDR3 bases are TGCGCCAGCAGCCAAGAAGGACTAGCGATCACAGATACGCAGTATTTT. The encoded protein is CASSQEGLAITDTQYF.

In its sample, this clone was seen once. The V call is TRBV7-9, the J call TRBJ1-1; no firm D call. The V end lost 1 base, the J end lost 2 bases, and 11 bases lay between the germline ends. Germline V CDR1 and CDR2: SEHNR, FQNEAQ (reference sequence). This CDR3 comprises 15 residues. The CDR3 region is CASSLGTVLNTEAFF. CDR3 coding DNA: TGTGCCAGCAGCTTAGGTACGGTGTTAAACACTGAAGCTTTCTTT.

The chain joins TRBV28 to TRBJ2-7; D is uncertain. The CDR3 is made up of 14 amino acids. V lost 7 bases, J lost 3 bases, and 16 bases lay in between. Germline lookup yields CDR1 MDHEN and CDR2 SYDVKM. The CDR3 DNA reads as TGTGCCAGCAATCTTTACCAAACGCGCTACGAGCAGTACTTC. It is translated as CASNLYQTRYEQYF.

The gene calls are TRBV23-1 and TRBJ1-1, with 8 bases fitting TRBD1. TRBV23-1 is recorded as an ORF, its role being uncertain. With 5 bases clipped from V and 4 bases from J, the junction kept 6 bases outside the gene matches. This CDR3 region has 14 residues. CDR3 bases: TGCGCCAGCAGTTCGACAGGGGAATTCACTGAAGCTTTCTTT. It translates to CASSSTGEFTEAFF.

The J gene is TRBJ2-5, the V gene TRBV7-3; D unclear. The germline V gene encodes CDR1 SGHTA and CDR2 FQGTGA. V lost 2 bases and J 5 bases, leaving 12 bases between the germline ends. The CDR3 spans 14 residues. CDR3 region: CASSLGSDGETQYF. DNA for the CDR3: TGTGCCAGCAGCTTAGGGTCCGACGGGGAGACCCAGTACTTC. The entire variable domain, with the rest obtained from reference TRBV7-3 and TRBJ2-5, is as follows: GAGVSQTPSNKVTEKGKYVELRCDPISGHTALYWYRQSLGQGPEFLIYFQGTGAADDSGLPNDRFFAVRPEGSVSTLKIQRTERGDSAVYLCASSLGSDGETQYFGPGTRLLVL.

With regard to this clone: Distinct nucleotide sequences in the sample also encode this CDR3. The CDR3 nucleotides read TGTGCCAGCTCACCCCCGGGGGGCAATCAGCCCCAGCATTTT. Protein product: CASSPPGGNQPQHF. V is TRBV18 and J is TRBJ1-5, with D possibly TRBD1 on 5 matching bases. CDR1 and CDR2 from the germline V gene are KGHSH and LQKENI. V dropped 3 bases and J dropped 2 bases, with 8 bases sitting between them. This CDR3 has 14 residues.

V and J are TRBV18 and TRBJ1-3, with a weak D call TRBD1 (5 bases). The CDR3 is 16 residues long. Trimming took off 4 bases at V and 0 bases at J, with 13 bases between the two ends. The V gene's germline CDR1 is KGHSH and CDR2 LQKENI. The CDR3 coding sequence is TGTGCCAGCTCACTCGGGACTCCAAGCTCTGGAAACACCATATATTTT. Translating it yields CASSLGTPSSGNTIYF.

The gene calls are TRBV12-3 or TRBV12-4 and TRBJ2-5; D remains unclear. V was shortened by 3 bases and J by 1 base, with 6 bases between the two germline ends. The CDR3 has 13 amino acids. Here the CDR3 reads CASSFSSQETQYF. CDR3 bases: TGTGCCAGCAGTTTTAGTTCCCAAGAGACCCAGTACTTC.

The chain recombines TRBV20-1 with TRBJ2-1; D gene unclear. The germline V gene encodes CDR1 DFQATT and CDR2 SNEGSKA (reference sequence). The ends were cut back, 2 bases at V and 7 bases at J, with 6 bases in the middle. The CDR3 length is 11 residues. The CDR3 sequence: CSARNRNEQFF. CDR3 sequence (DNA): TGCAGTGCTAGAAACAGAAATGAGCAGTTCTTC.

In this sample, this clone turned up once. The chain carries TRBV18 and TRBJ2-1; 8 bases map to TRBD2. V shed 3 bases, J shed 16 bases, and the junction held 11 bases outside the gene matches. In germline, CDR1 is KGHSH, CDR2 LQKENI. The CDR3 is made up of 13 amino acids. The CDR3 region is CASSPIRAGALFF. The CDR3 bases are TGTGCCAGCTCACCGATTAGAGCGGGAGCTCTTTTCTTC.

The chain is built from TRBV2 and TRBJ1-5, with D uncertain. CDR1 is SNHLY and CDR2 is FYNNEI in the germline V gene. The ends were cut back, 3 bases at V and 0 bases at J, with 9 bases in the middle. The CDR3 totals 15 residues. The CDR3 reads CASSDLLYSNQPQHF. CDR3 DNA: TGTGCCAGCAGTGATCTCCTATATAGCAATCAGCCCCAGCATTTT.

This clone has only one observation. The chain recombines TRBV19 with TRBJ1-5; TRBD1 matches 10 bases. This CDR3 has 16 amino acids. Trimming removed 3 bases from V and 5 bases from J; junction bases left unmatched: 7. Per germline, CDR1 LNHDA and CDR2 SQIVND (reference sequence). The CDR3 here is CASSIPPGTGDQPQHF. The CDR3 bases are TGTGCCAGTAGTATTCCCCCCGGGACAGGGGATCAGCCCCAGCATTTT.

The chain employs TRBV21-1 and TRBJ1-5; TRBD1, the D gene given by the table, was not confirmed from the DNA. TRBV21-1 is listed as a pseudogene. The CDR3 has 19 amino acids. The CDR3 region is CASSKEDFDRGESNQPQHF. The CDR3 DNA reads as TGTGCCAGCAGCAAAGAAGACTTTGACAGGGGGGAAAGCAATCAGCCCCAGCATTTT.

V is TRBV30 and J is TRBJ1-4; no definite D call. Between the trimmed V and J ends, which lost 2 bases and 3 bases, there was a span of 4 bases. Germline CDR1 reads GTSNPN; CDR2 reads SVGIG (reference sequence). This CDR3 comprises 12 residues. The CDR3 nucleotides read TGTGCCTGGAGTCCCTCTAATGAAAAACTGTTTTTT. Translated, it gives CAWSPSNEKLFF.

The chain combines TRBV20-1 with TRBJ1-6; TRBD1 is a possible D gene (6 bases). From germline, CDR1 is DFQATT and CDR2 SNEGSKA (reference sequence). This CDR3 comprises 12 residues. The V end was cut by 3 bases, the J end by 9 bases, with 9 bases between. CDR3 loop: CSASDRISPLHF. Written as DNA, the CDR3 is TGCAGTGCTAGTGACAGGATTTCACCCCTCCACTTT.

The V gene is TRBV30, the J gene TRBJ2-3; the match to TRBD1 covers 8 bases. This CDR3 region has 17 residues. In germline, CDR1 is GTSNPN, CDR2 SVGIG (reference sequence). After removal of 0 bases from V and 6 bases from J, the junction contained 14 bases not matched to a gene. The CDR3: CAWSVGPNRGIRDTQYF. The CDR3 DNA follows: TGTGCCTGGAGTGTGGGGCCCAACAGGGGGATTCGGGATACGCAGTATTTT.

CDR3: CATTRESFYEQYF. The CDR3 DNA reads as TGTGCCACAACGCGGGAGTCGTTCTACGAGCAGTACTTC. The chain recombines TRBV2 with TRBJ2-7, with TRBD2 identical over 7 bases. This CDR3 is built from 13 residues. Germline CDR1 and CDR2: SNHLY and FYNNEI. The V segment lost 10 bases and the J segment 3 bases; nucleotides outside the gene matches: 9.

This sequence joins TRBV28 and TRBJ2-7; TRBD2 might be the D (6 bases). The CDR3 sequence is 11 residues long. The V end was cut by 10 bases, the J end by 5 bases, with 12 bases between. Germline CDR1 is MDHEN and CDR2 is SYDVKM. In DNA form, the CDR3 reads TGTGCCACCCGGGAGTTACACGAGCAGTACTTC. Amino acid sequence: CATRELHEQYF.

The chain links TRBV5-5 to TRBJ2-1; D might be TRBD1 (5 bases). CDR1 and CDR2 (germline): SGHKS, YYEKEE (reference sequence). The V end lost 2 bases, the J end lost 5 bases, and 11 bases lay between the germline ends. CDR3 length: 14 residues. This CDR3 is CASSLQAPNNEQFF. CDR3 bases: TGTGCCAGCAGCTTACAGGCCCCCAACAATGAGCAGTTCTTC. Supplemented by reference TRBV5-5 and TRBJ2-1, the full variable domain reads DAGVTQSPTHLIKTRGQQVTLRCSPISGHKSVSWYQQVLGQGPQFIFQYYEKEERGRGNFPDRFSARQFPNYSSELNVNALLLGDSALYLCASSLQAPNNEQFFGPGTRLTVL.

The chain carries TRBV18 and TRBJ2-1, with a weak D call TRBD2 (5 bases). V lost 1 base to trimming and J lost 7 bases, with 8 bases between them. Germline V CDR1 and CDR2: KGHSH, LQKENI. This CDR3 region has 13 residues. CDR3 in amino acids: CASSPRSGNEQFF. As DNA, the CDR3 is TGTGCCAGCTCACCACGCTCGGGGAATGAGCAGTTCTTC. The complete variable domain, with remaining parts taken from reference TRBV18 and TRBJ2-1, reads NAGVMQNPRHLVRRRGQEARLRCSPMKGHSHVYWYRQLPEEGLKFMVYLQKENIIDESGMPKERFSAEFPKEGPSILRIQQVVRGDSAAYFCASSPRSGNEQFFGPGTRLTVL.

The V and J genes are TRBV19 and TRBJ1-3, with unresolved D. V lost 2 bases and J lost 0, with 11 bases in between. Germline lookup yields CDR1 LNHDA and CDR2 SQIVND (reference sequence). This CDR3 is 16 amino acids long. CDR3 in DNA: TGTGCCAGTAGTATAAGGAGGCCTCTCTCTGGAAACACCATATATTTT. Translation gives CASSIRRPLSGNTIYF.

CDR3 sequence reads: CASRQGAEPQHF. DNA for the CDR3: TGTGCCAGCAGGCAGGGCGCAGAGCCCCAGCATTTT. The chain uses TRBV25-1 and TRBJ1-5; D is possibly TRBD1 (5 bases). The CDR3 has 12 residues. Trimming shortened V by 6 bases and J by 8 bases, and 11 bases separated the two germline ends. Germline V lookup: CDR1 MGHDK, CDR2 SYGVNS.

The chain couples TRBV6-2 or TRBV6-3 to TRBJ2-1; maybe TRBD2 (5 bases). CDR1 and CDR2 from the germline V gene are MNHEY and SVGEGT. The CDR3 has 13 residues. V lost 6 bases, J lost 12 bases, and 18 bases lay in between. CDR3: CASSTDFLWGQFF. CDR3 DNA: TGTGCCAGCAGCACGGACTTCCTTTGGGGGCAGTTCTTC.

The chain combines TRBV29-1 with TRBJ2-7; D remains unclear. The germline V gene has CDR1 SQVTM and CDR2 ANQGSEA. Trimming removed 5 bases at V and 0 bases at J, with 8 bases between. The CDR3 covers 12 residues. The CDR3 is CSVRQASYEQYF. As DNA, the CDR3 is TGCAGCGTTCGGCAGGCCTCCTACGAGCAGTACTTC.

This clone was recorded once. V usage is TRBV30 and J usage is TRBJ1-1, with unresolved D. The germline V and J ends were trimmed by 4 bases and 7 bases, with 10 bases remaining between them. The CDR3 has 11 amino acids. The germline V gene encodes CDR1 GTSNPN and CDR2 SVGIG (reference sequence). CDR3 coding DNA: TGTGCCTGGAACGAGGGAGGTGAAGCTTTCTTT. It is translated as CAWNEGGEAFF.